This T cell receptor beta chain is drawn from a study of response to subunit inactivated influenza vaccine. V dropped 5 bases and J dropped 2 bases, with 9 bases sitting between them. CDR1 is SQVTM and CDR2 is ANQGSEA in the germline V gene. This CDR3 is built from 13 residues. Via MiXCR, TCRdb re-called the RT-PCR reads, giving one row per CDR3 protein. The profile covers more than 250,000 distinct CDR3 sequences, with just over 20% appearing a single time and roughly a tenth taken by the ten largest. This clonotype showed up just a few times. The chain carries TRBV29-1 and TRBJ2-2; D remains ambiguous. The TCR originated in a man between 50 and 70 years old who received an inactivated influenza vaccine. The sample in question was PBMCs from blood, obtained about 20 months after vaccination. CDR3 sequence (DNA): TGCAGCGTTCGATGGGGTAACACCGGGGAGCTGTTTTTT. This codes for CSVRWGNTGELFF.